The 20 T cell receptor beta chains in this list originate from one sample, sequenced in a study of identical twins. From the 5' RACE reads, TCRdb called clonotypes with MiXCR, one entry per CDR3 protein. This table holds approximately 590,000 distinct CDR3 sequences, more than 9% found once. The same specimen was also included in a second study, on yellow fever vaccine responses in identical twins.

Sequencing was done on a sample of PBMCs. The receptors stem from a woman aged 18-29 years in good health.

In this sample, this clonotype turned up many times. The chain recombines TRBV25-1 with TRBJ1-3; D unclear. Trimming took off 3 bases at V and 0 bases at J, with 9 bases between the two ends. The CDR3 runs to 15 residues. CDR1 and CDR2 (germline): MGHDK, SYGVNS. CDR3 amino acids: CASSDEGSSGNTIYF. The CDR3 nucleotides read TGTGCCAGCAGTGATGAAGGTTCCTCTGGAAACACCATATATTTT.

The V call is TRBV27, the J call TRBJ1-6; D unclear. The germline V gene encodes CDR1 MNHEY and CDR2 SMNVEV (reference sequence). The CDR3 is made up of 14 amino acids. V lost 5 bases, J lost 10 bases, and 15 bases lay in between. Here the CDR3 reads CASSRRRRRSPLHF. CDR3 DNA: TGTGCCAGCAGTAGACGGCGACGAAGGTCACCCCTCCACTTT.

This clonotype was seen many times. The J gene is TRBJ2-2, the V gene TRBV20-1; a possible D gene is TRBD2 (5 bases). CDR1 is DFQATT, CDR2 SNEGSKA, per germline (reference sequence). The V end was cut by 3 bases, the J end by 1 base, with 6 bases between. The CDR3 has 13 amino acids. The CDR3 region has the DNA TGCAGTGCTAGCGGGGTGAACACCGGGGAGCTGTTTTTT. Residues: CSASGVNTGELFF.

This rearrangement joins TRBV7-6 to TRBJ2-1; 7 bases line up with TRBD2. Germline CDR1 reads SGHVS; CDR2 reads FNYEAQ. The CDR3 has 15 residues. The trim removed 3 bases at V and 3 bases at J, leaving 5 bases unmatched. In nucleotides, the CDR3 is TGTGCCAGCAGCTTCCTGGCGGGAGACTACAATGAGCAGTTCTTC. As protein: CASSFLAGDYNEQFF. The variable domain in full, completed from reference TRBV7-6 and TRBJ2-1, reads GAGVSQSPRYKVTKRGQDVALRCDPISGHVSLYWYRQALGQGPEFLTYFNYEAQQDKSGLPNDRFSAERPEGSISTLTIQRTEQRDSAMYRCASSFLAGDYNEQFFGPGTRLTVL.

This clonotype turned up a few times. The CDR3 DNA follows: TGCAGTGCCACGGGTAGGGTCGAGCTGGACTACGAGCAGTACTTC. Its translation is CSATGRVELDYEQYF. V usage is TRBV20-1 and J usage is TRBJ2-7; no clear D. The V gene lost 6 bases and the J gene lost 3 bases, with 21 bases spanning the gap. Per germline, CDR1 DFQATT and CDR2 SNEGSKA (reference sequence). CDR3 length equals 15 residues.

This chain links TRBV9 with TRBJ2-1; D perhaps matches TRBD1 (6 bases). The CDR3 has 15 residues. The germline CDR1 and CDR2 sequences are SGDLS and YYNGEE. V lost 0 bases and J 4 bases, leaving 11 bases between the germline ends. The DNA of the CDR3 is TGTGCCAGCAGCGTAGAACTTAGGGGGTACAATGAGCAGTTCTTC. Protein sequence: CASSVELRGYNEQFF.

This clonotype showed up many times. The rearrangement joins TRBV12-3 or TRBV12-4 to TRBJ2-3, with TRBD2 as a possible D gene (5 bases). V was pared by 3 bases and J by 0 bases, with 10 bases between. The CDR3 extends over 15 amino acids. The CDR3 loop reads CASSFRGSSTDTQYF. The CDR3 nucleotides read TGTGCCAGCAGTTTCCGCGGGTCAAGCACAGATACGCAGTATTTT.

This chain uses TRBV29-1 with TRBJ2-1; 10 bases are shared with TRBD2. This CDR3 region has 14 residues. Losses at the gene ends were 6 bases for V and 9 bases for J; bases not matched to a gene: 11. Germline V gene lookup returns CDR1 SQVTM and CDR2 ANQGSEA. CDR3 protein: CSVPRAGGRSEQFF. The CDR3 DNA reads TGCAGCGTACCCAGAGCGGGAGGGAGGAGTGAGCAGTTCTTC.

This clonotype showed up many times. The chain couples TRBV9 to TRBJ2-1; tentative D call: TRBD2 (7 bases). Germline V gene data show CDR1 as SGDLS and CDR2 as YYNGEE. Trimming shortened V by 4 bases and J by 5 bases, and 22 bases separated the two germline ends. The CDR3 runs to 17 residues. CDR3 region: CASSSRSLGGGHNEQFF. The DNA for the CDR3 is TGTGCCAGCAGCTCCCGTAGCCTAGGCGGGGGCCACAATGAGCAGTTCTTC.

The chain combines TRBV6-4 with TRBJ2-1; 9 bases fit TRBD1. V shed 10 bases, J shed 6 bases, and the junction held 7 bases outside the gene matches. Per germline, CDR1 MRHNA and CDR2 SNTAGT. The CDR3 loop spans 13 amino acids. CDR3: CATEGQGSNEQFF. The DNA for the CDR3 is TGTGCCACCGAGGGACAGGGATCCAATGAGCAGTTCTTC.

Points on this clonotype: The germline gene is not matched at one end of the junction; a read error may be the cause. The rearrangement links TRBV13 to TRBJ2-1; D might be TRBD1 or TRBD2, each matching 6 bases. The length of the CDR3 is 20 residues. Germline V CDR1 and CDR2: PRHDT, FYEKMQ (reference sequence). The CDR3 DNA reads as TGTGCCATCAGCCCGGGCCTAGCGCTTGCTGGGGGCCCCTCCTACAATGAGCAGTTCTTC. This encodes CAISPGLALAGGPSYNEQFF.

This clonotype showed up just a few times. The chain uses TRBV5-1 and TRBJ2-2, with D possibly TRBD1 on 5 matching bases. Trimming pared 4 bases from V and 5 bases from J, leaving 12 bases between. Per germline, CDR1 SGHRS and CDR2 YFSETQ. This CDR3 region has 14 residues. CDR3 protein: CASSDSSNTGELFF. CDR3 sequence (DNA): TGCGCCAGCAGCGACAGCTCCAATACCGGGGAGCTGTTTTTT.

This clonotype was seen repeatedly, ten times or more. The chain links TRBV27 to TRBJ2-5; TRBD2 is a possible D gene (6 bases). CDR1 is MNHEY and CDR2 is SMNVEV in the germline V gene (reference sequence). Deletions cut 4 bases from V and 0 bases from J, with 12 bases between. This CDR3 contains 15 residues. CDR3 in DNA: TGTGCCAGCAGTTCCTTTGGGAGGAACCAAGAGACCCAGTACTTC. Encoded protein: CASSSFGRNQETQYF.

This rearrangement joins TRBV3-1 to TRBJ1-2, with a weak D call TRBD1 (5 bases). Between the trimmed V and J ends, which lost 0 bases and 6 bases, there was a span of 17 bases. The CDR3 extends over 16 amino acids. The germline gives CDR1 LGHDT, CDR2 YNNKEL (reference sequence). CDR3 in amino acids: CASSQEPGAIGNGYTF. In DNA form, the CDR3 reads TGTGCCAGCAGCCAAGAACCCGGGGCTATCGGGAATGGCTACACCTTC.

V usage is TRBV10-3 and J usage is TRBJ2-1; D remains ambiguous. Germline V gives CDR1 ENHRY, CDR2 SYGVKD. V lost 6 bases and J 4 bases, leaving 7 bases between the germline ends. The CDR3 consists of 12 residues. The CDR3 DNA reads as TGTGCCATCAGGACACAGTACAATGAGCAGTTCTTC. Its protein is CAIRTQYNEQFF.

This clonotype was found many times. The V gene is TRBV7-9, the J gene TRBJ1-6; D call uncertain. This CDR3 has 14 residues. V shed 2 bases and J shed 9 bases, with 11 bases lying between them. Germline V CDR1 and CDR2: SEHNR, FQNEAQ (reference sequence). The CDR3 sequence: CASSLKVTGSPLHF. CDR3 DNA sequence: TGTGCCAGCAGCTTAAAAGTTACTGGTTCACCCCTCCACTTT.

A few counts support this clonotype. The chain uses TRBV29-1 and TRBJ2-5; unclear D gene. The CDR3 sequence is 12 residues long. Looked up from germline, CDR1 is SQVTM and CDR2 is ANQGSEA. V was clipped by 6 bases and J by 8 bases, with 16 bases between them. DNA of the CDR3: TGCAGCGTGAATCCGGGCCCCCCAACCCAGTACTTC. Its translation: CSVNPGPPTQYF.

Comments on this clonotype: This may stem from a read error, because a much larger clone lies one nucleotide away. The rearrangement joins TRBV2 to TRBJ2-7; possible D gene TRBD2, 5 bases. Germline V gene data show CDR1 as SNHLY and CDR2 as FYNNEI. The ends were cut back, 4 bases at V and 4 bases at J, with 8 bases in the middle. CDR3 length: 12 amino acids. The CDR3, as DNA: TGTGCCAGCAGTGGAGCGGAGTACGAGCAGTACTTC. Its translation is CASSGAEYEQYF.

This clonotype has only a few counts. This chain uses TRBV6-2 or TRBV6-3 with TRBJ2-1; 7 positions match TRBD2. The CDR3 runs to 16 residues. CDR1 and CDR2 from the germline V gene are MNHEY and SVGEGT. Losses at the gene ends were 5 bases for V and 2 bases for J; bases not matched to a gene: 9. CDR3 DNA: TGTGCCAGCAGTCCCATAACTAGCGCGACCTACAATGAGCAGTTCTTC. Encoded protein: CASSPITSATYNEQFF.

The chain is built from TRBV5-6 and TRBJ2-7; no reliable D call. V lost 4 bases, J lost 3 bases, and 11 bases lay in between. The CDR3 spans 13 residues. The germline CDR1 and CDR2 sequences are SGHDT and YYEEEE. CDR3 protein: CASSPAQLYEQYF. CDR3 sequence (DNA): TGTGCCAGCAGCCCCGCGCAGCTCTACGAGCAGTACTTC.